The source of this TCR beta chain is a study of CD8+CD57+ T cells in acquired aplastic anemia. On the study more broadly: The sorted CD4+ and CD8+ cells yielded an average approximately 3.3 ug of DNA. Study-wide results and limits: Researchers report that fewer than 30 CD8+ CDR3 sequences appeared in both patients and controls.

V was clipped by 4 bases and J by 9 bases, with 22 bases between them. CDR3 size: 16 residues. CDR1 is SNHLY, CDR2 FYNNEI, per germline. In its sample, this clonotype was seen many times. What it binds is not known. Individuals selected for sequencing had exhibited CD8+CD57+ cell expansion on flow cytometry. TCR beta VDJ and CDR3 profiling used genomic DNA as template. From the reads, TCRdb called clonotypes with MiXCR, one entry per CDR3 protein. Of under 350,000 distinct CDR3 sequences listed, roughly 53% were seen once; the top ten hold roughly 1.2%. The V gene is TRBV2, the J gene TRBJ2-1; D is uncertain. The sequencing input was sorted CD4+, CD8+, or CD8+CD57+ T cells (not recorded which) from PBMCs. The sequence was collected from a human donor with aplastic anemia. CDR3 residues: CASSVQPLVIGSEQFF. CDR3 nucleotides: TGTGCCAGCAGTGTCCAACCGCTAGTTATCGGCAGTGAGCAGTTCTTC.